What follows is one T cell receptor (beta chain) and its context. As yet, its antigen is unknown. This sample was included in a study of early stage breast cancer tumors. In the study overall: Most invasive tumors, about 75% of the 16, were ER+/PR+/HER2-.

Method: immunoSEQ multiplex PCR; TCRdb's copy keeps in-frame clones and lacks some. Of 9,000 to 9,500 clones detected, roughly 70% appear once; the ten largest clones hold roughly 7.1%. Findings and limits, study-wide: In most of the 16 patients, blood comparison separated tumor from normal breast.

The germline V gene has CDR1 MNHNS and CDR2 SASEGT. This CDR3 is built from 15 residues. Trimming removed 1 base at V and 6 bases at J, with 14 bases between. The sequence derives from a person aged 45 to 59 with breast cancer. V usage is TRBV6-1 and J usage is TRBJ2-3; perhaps TRBD2 as D (7 bases). Sequences were obtained from breast tumor tissue. As DNA, the CDR3 is TGTGCCAGCAGTGAAGGGGCGCGGGGGCGGGATACGCAGTATTTT. This translates into CASSEGARGRDTQYF.